These 21 T cell receptor beta chains originate from one sample sequenced in a study of blood T cell repertoires in COVID-19 (dated by TCRdb to the early 2020s). The library was obtained by the immunoSEQ multiplex PCR assay. TCRdb's version of the immuneACCESS table is confined to in-frame rearrangements and falls short of the full clone set. An unresolved V gene accounts for under half of the shortfall where checked; the remainder is of unknown origin. A total of roughly 220,000 clones appear in this sample, roughly 84% of them only once. Approximately 6.6% of the sample is in the top ten clones. The sequencing sample was made of PBMCs or T cells enriched from blood (not recorded which). The receptors were sampled from a woman aged 40 to 50 who had recovered from COVID-19.

V gene TRBV6-2 or TRBV6-3 combines with J gene TRBJ2-3, with 11 positions matching TRBD2. Trimming took 6 bases from V and 3 from J; bases not matched to a gene: 11. The CDR3 is made up of 17 amino acids. CDR1 is MNHEY, CDR2 SVGEGT, per germline. The CDR3 nucleotides are TGTGCCAGCAGCCAGCCGGGACTAGCGGCTCGGACAGATACGCAGTATTTT. It translates to CASSQPGLAARTDTQYF.

The rearrangement joins TRBV25-1 to TRBJ1-2; D not resolved. The CDR3 length is 12 residues. The germline CDR1 and CDR2 sequences are MGHDK and SYGVNS. With 6 bases removed from V and 8 bases from J, the gap between germline ends came to 13 bases. CDR3 in amino acids: CASSTRYLGYTF. CDR3 bases: TGTGCCAGCAGCACCAGGTACCTCGGCTACACCTTC.

The CDR3 reads CASSTGDFPFEQYF. As DNA, the CDR3 is TGCGCCAGCAGCACCGGGGACTTCCCTTTCGAGCAGTACTTC. This chain joins TRBV5-1 and TRBJ2-7; D possibly corresponds to TRBD2 (6 bases). Trimming stripped 4 bases from V and 6 bases from J, with 17 bases between. The germline V gene has CDR1 SGHRS and CDR2 YFSETQ. The CDR3 is made up of 14 amino acids.

This chain connects TRBV10-3 to TRBJ2-3; 8 bases agree with TRBD2. CDR3 size: 14 residues. Germline CDR1 is ENHRY and CDR2 is SYGVKD. V was pared by 6 bases and J by 4 bases, with 6 bases of the junction left unmatched. Here the CDR3 DNA reads TGTGCCATCAGAGCGGGAGAGGTGGCAGATACGCAGTATTTT. Its translation is CAIRAGEVADTQYF.

This clone was counted only a few times. The V gene is TRBV7-8, the J gene TRBJ2-2, with D tentatively TRBD2 (5 bases). CDR3 length: 13 residues. V lost 6 bases, J lost 1 base, and 6 bases lay in between. CDR1 is SGHVS and CDR2 is FQNEAQ in the germline V gene. The CDR3 region is CASSRGNTGELFF. CDR3 bases: TGTGCCAGCAGTCGGGGGAACACCGGGGAGCTGTTTTTT. Variable domain in full (rest from reference TRBV7-8 and TRBJ2-2): GAGVSQSPRYKVAKRGQDVALRCDPISGHVSLFWYQQALGQGPEFLTYFQNEAQLDKSGLPSDRFFAERPEGSVSTLKIQRTQQEDSAVYLCASSRGNTGELFFGEGSRLTVL.

The chain combines TRBV11-2 with TRBJ2-2; TRBD2 is a possible D gene (5 bases). CDR3 length equals 14 residues. The V and J ends lost 6 bases and 4 bases respectively, with 12 bases between them. Germline loops: CDR1 SGHAT, CDR2 FQNNGV. CDR3 sequence: CASRGSQFTGELFF. CDR3 DNA: TGTGCCAGCAGGGGGAGTCAATTCACCGGGGAGCTGTTTTTT.

The rearrangement joins TRBV5-1 to TRBJ2-5; tentatively, D is TRBD1 (6 bases). The germline V gene has CDR1 SGHRS and CDR2 YFSETQ. This CDR3 region has 14 residues. Trimming stripped 2 bases from V and 4 bases from J, with 12 bases between. The CDR3 coding sequence is TGCGCCAGCAGCTTTTACAGGGCGCGAGAGACCCAGTACTTC. This translates into CASSFYRARETQYF.

This chain joins TRBV19 and TRBJ1-5; tentative D call: TRBD1 (5 bases). CDR1 and CDR2 from the germline V gene are LNHDA and SQIVND (reference sequence). Trimming shortened V by 3 bases and J by 4 bases, and 13 bases separated the two germline ends. CDR3 length equals 15 residues. The CDR3 region has the DNA TGTGCCAGTAGTATTAGGGCAGGGCCTAATCAGCCCCAGCATTTT. Translating gives CASSIRAGPNQPQHF.

The chain recombines TRBV28 with TRBJ2-7; D perhaps matches TRBD1 (5 bases). The CDR3 sequence is 17 residues long. Germline V CDR1 and CDR2: MDHEN, SYDVKM. Trimming pared 4 bases from V and 2 bases from J, leaving 21 bases between. The CDR3 DNA is TGTGCCAGCAGTTCCAATCCGAAGAACAGGTTAACCTACGAGCAGTACTTC. Its translation: CASSSNPKNRLTYEQYF.

V is TRBV30 and J is TRBJ1-1; tentative D call: TRBD1 (6 bases). From germline, CDR1 is GTSNPN and CDR2 SVGIG (reference sequence). This CDR3 comprises 12 residues. Trimming shortened V by 6 bases and J by 3 bases, and 11 bases separated the two germline ends. CDR3 amino acids: CACRTGHTEAFF. CDR3 DNA: TGTGCCTGCCGTACAGGGCACACTGAAGCTTTCTTT.

The V and J genes are TRBV5-5 and TRBJ1-5, with 7 bases fitting TRBD1. The CDR3 runs to 14 residues. V lost 4 bases, J lost 3 bases, and 4 bases stayed unmatched. CDR1 is SGHKS, CDR2 YYEKEE, per germline (reference sequence). CDR3 sequence: CASSPTGINQPQHF. The CDR3 nucleotides are TGTGCCAGCAGCCCGACAGGGATCAATCAGCCCCAGCATTTT.

The chain joins TRBV5-1 to TRBJ2-5; 15 bases line up with TRBD2. Trimming at V came to 3 bases and at J to 6 bases, leaving 6 bases not matched to a gene. Germline values: CDR1 SGHRS, CDR2 YFSETQ. The CDR3 is 16 residues long. This CDR3 is CASSSGLAGGQKTQYF. The CDR3 nucleotides are TGCGCCAGCAGCTCCGGACTAGCGGGAGGGCAGAAGACCCAGTACTTC. Full variable domain (remainder filled in from reference TRBV5-1 and TRBJ2-5): KAGVTQTPRYLIKTRGQQVTLSCSPISGHRSVSWYQQTPGQGLQFLFEYFSETQRNKGNFPGRFSGRQFSNSRSEMNVSTLELGDSALYLCASSSGLAGGQKTQYFGPGTRLLVL.

On this clone: This specimen includes other DNA sequences encoding the same CDR3. V usage is TRBV5-1 and J usage is TRBJ2-7; D not resolved. Per germline, CDR1 SGHRS and CDR2 YFSETQ. This CDR3 region has 13 residues. The V end was cut by 1 base, the J end by 0 bases, with 5 bases between. CDR3 DNA sequence: TGCGCCAGCAGCTTGTCGTCCTCCTACGAGCAGTACTTC. Translating it yields CASSLSSSYEQYF.

The J gene is TRBJ1-1, the V gene TRBV7-9; D is perhaps TRBD1 (5 bases). The CDR3 spans 18 residues. Per the germline V gene, CDR1 is SEHNR and CDR2 is FQNEAQ (reference sequence). V was shortened by 5 bases and J by 9 bases, with 31 bases between the two germline ends. This CDR3 is CASSRSLGQVRSGGKAFF. For the CDR3, the DNA is TGTGCCAGCAGCCGTTCTCTGGGGCAGGTCCGATCGGGTGGGAAAGCTTTCTTT.

This rearrangement joins TRBV28 to TRBJ1-1; possible D gene TRBD1, 6 bases. The germline V gene has CDR1 MDHEN and CDR2 SYDVKM. Trimming left V 2 bases short and J 2 bases short, with 12 bases between. CDR3 length: 15 residues. CDR3 DNA sequence: TGTGCCAGCAGTTTACAGGGACACAGAAACACTGAAGCTTTCTTT. It codes for CASSLQGHRNTEAFF.

This chain uses TRBV6-5 with TRBJ1-2; 9 bases match TRBD1. The J segment lost 8 bases and the V segment lost 6 bases, leaving 4 bases of the junction unmatched. Germline V lookup: CDR1 MNHEY, CDR2 SVGAGI. This CDR3 comprises 12 residues. Here the CDR3 reads CASREGQGGYTF. The CDR3, as DNA: TGTGCCAGCAGGGAGGGACAGGGAGGCTACACCTTC.

The chain has TRBV2 and TRBJ1-2; a possible D gene is TRBD1 (6 bases). Trimming took off 6 bases at V and 0 bases at J, with 17 bases between the two ends. Looked up from germline, CDR1 is SNHLY and CDR2 is FYNNEI. The CDR3 totals 16 residues. The CDR3 DNA reads as TGTGCCAGCAGCCCCCGGACAGTAAAAGCTAACTATGGCTACACCTTC. As protein: CASSPRTVKANYGYTF.

The chain is built from TRBV5-1 and TRBJ2-5, with 7 bases identical to TRBD1. Germline-derived CDR1 and CDR2 are SGHRS and YFSETQ. This CDR3 has 13 residues. J gave up 0 bases and V 4 bases, and 0 bases lay outside the gene matches. The CDR3 loop reads CASSTGDQETQYF. CDR3 coding DNA: TGCGCCAGCAGCACAGGGGACCAAGAGACCCAGTACTTC.

This chain links TRBV28 with TRBJ1-1, with D maybe TRBD1 (5 bases). The length of the CDR3 is 15 residues. Germline lookup yields CDR1 MDHEN and CDR2 SYDVKM. V lost 2 bases and J 4 bases, leaving 14 bases between the germline ends. Here the CDR3 DNA reads TGTGCCAGCAGTTTACAAGCCATCGGGGGCACTGAAGCTTTCTTT. The encoded protein is CASSLQAIGGTEAFF.

V is TRBV30 and J is TRBJ2-7; the D is unclear. The CDR3 covers 13 residues. Germline V gene data show CDR1 as GTSNPN and CDR2 as SVGIG (reference sequence). The V end was cut by 0 bases, the J end by 6 bases, with 12 bases between. In DNA form, the CDR3 reads TGTGCCTGGAGTGTACAGCCTTCCCTCGAGCAGTACGTC. This encodes CAWSVQPSLEQYV.

This chain uses TRBV9 with TRBJ2-7; a weak D match, TRBD1 (8 bases). Germline-derived CDR1 and CDR2 are SGDLS and YYNGEE. The CDR3 is 14 residues long. V lost 4 bases, J lost 2 bases, and 13 bases lay in between. In nucleotides, the CDR3 is TGTGCCAGCAGCAGCGGGACAGGAACCTACGAGCAGTACTTC. Translation: CASSSGTGTYEQYF.